The source of this T cell receptor (beta chain) is a study of CD8 T cells in ankylosing spondylitis. Broader study findings: Relatively rare in peripheral blood, disease-linked clones were also CD8+. Before this, some motif variants had been reported in reactive arthritis synovial fluid and blood. Fewer than 10 highly homologous variants formed a TCR beta motif that appeared characteristic of ankylosing spondylitis blood.

Looked up from germline, CDR1 is SGHRS and CDR2 is YFSETQ. Losses at the gene ends were 0 bases for V and 5 bases for J; bases not matched to a gene: 4. The CDR3 has 14 residues. By quantitative 5'-RACE with molecular barcodes, the TCR beta libraries were made. TCRdb reprocessed the 5' RACE reads via MiXCR and lists one record per CDR3 protein. The table shows around 120,000 distinct CDR3 sequences, with around 15% occurring only once. This clonotype came up many times. Its antigen remains unknown. Source material: blood, either unsorted or a sorted T cell fraction (not recorded which). This sequence joins TRBV5-1 and TRBJ2-5; 7 nucleotides line up with TRBD1. The origin of this receptor is a female donor with ankylosing spondylitis or in good health (not recorded which). CDR3 in DNA: TGCGCCAGCAGCTTGGAAGGGGGCGGGGAGACCCAGTACTTC. Protein product: CASSLEGGGETQYF.